This T cell receptor beta chain was sequenced for a study of shared clonotypes between healthy human individuals. Whole-study findings and limits: Blood alone was sampled, and tissue repertoires likely differ. With several donors compared, approximately 5.5% of naive CD4 clonotypes were shared.

Sequenced by immunoSEQ multiplex PCR; TCRdb stores in-frame clones only, minus some. The sample holds more than 2 million clones, approximately 95% seen once. Notes on this clone: Its target is unknown.

The length of the CDR3 is 14 residues. Germline lookup yields CDR1 SNHLY and CDR2 FYNNEI. V dropped 1 base and J dropped 2 bases, with 8 bases sitting between them. All donors qualified as healthy HIV-negative adults and had experienced no recent acute infections or vaccinations. A CD45RA-negative memory subset and a CD45RA+ naive subset were separated from the CD4+ cells. The chain combines TRBV2 with TRBJ2-5, with unresolved D. This sequence originates from a man younger than 30 in good health. The sample taken for sequencing was naive CD4+ T cells sorted from blood. Subset defined: CD45RA+ positively selected. The CDR3 region has the DNA TGTGCCAGCAGTGAAGGGGCTTTACAAGAGACCCAGTACTTC. Residues: CASSEGALQETQYF.